The clone carrying this T cell receptor (beta chain) was detected many times. The sample is drawn from a study of T cells in Graves' hyperthyroidism and ophthalmopathy. There were TCR beta CDR3 regions amplified from RNA transcripts. The TCR CDR3 was amplified in a first-round RT-PCR using the HTBI primer set. Each CDR3 protein is one row after TCRdb ran MiXCR on the multiplex PCR reads. The data contain under 400,000 distinct CDR3 sequences, less than 15% of them singletons. The CDR3 consists of 14 residues. V lost 3 bases, J lost 9 bases, and 3 bases stayed unmatched. Germline loops: CDR1 MNHEY, CDR2 SMNVEV (reference sequence).

This clonotype was obtained from a woman aged 18-29 years with Graves' hyperthyroidism. Sequencing was done on a sample of blood. The chain recombines TRBV27 with TRBJ1-6, with TRBD1 identical over 9 bases. The CDR3 loop reads CASSLGTGSSPLHF. The CDR3 DNA sequence: TGTGCCAGCAGTTTGGGGACAGGGTCTTCACCCCTCCACTTT.